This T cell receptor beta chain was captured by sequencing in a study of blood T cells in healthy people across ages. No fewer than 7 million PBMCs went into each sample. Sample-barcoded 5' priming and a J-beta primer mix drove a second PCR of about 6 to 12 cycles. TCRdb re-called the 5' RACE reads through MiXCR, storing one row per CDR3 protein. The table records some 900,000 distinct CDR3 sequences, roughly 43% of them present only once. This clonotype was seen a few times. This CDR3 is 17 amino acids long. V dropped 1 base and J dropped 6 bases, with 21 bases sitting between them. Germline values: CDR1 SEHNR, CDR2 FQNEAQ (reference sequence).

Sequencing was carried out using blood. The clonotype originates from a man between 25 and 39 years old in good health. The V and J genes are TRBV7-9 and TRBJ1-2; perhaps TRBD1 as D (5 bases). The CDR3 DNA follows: TGTGCCAGCAGCTTAGGGGTGGGGACGCAGGGACTACATGGCTACACCTTC. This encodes CASSLGVGTQGLHGYTF.